Sequencing of this TCR beta chain was carried out in a study of B cell selection in AIRE deficiency. Sorted regulatory T cells were CD4-positive, CD25-high and CD127-low or negative. Sequenced by immunoSEQ multiplex PCR; TCRdb stores in-frame clones only, minus some. The sample carries about 19,000 clones, under 95% recorded once. The CDR3 spans 17 residues. CDR1 and CDR2 from the germline V gene are SGHAT and FQNNGV. V lost 3 bases and J lost 4; bases outside the gene matches: 13. The sequence was obtained from a human donor in good health. V gene TRBV11-2 combines with J gene TRBJ2-3; TRBD2 matches 7 bases. Sequenced: CD4+CD25+ Tregs sorted from PBMCs. In DNA form, the CDR3 reads TGTGCCAGCAGCTTGGTTCAGTTTGCGGGAGAGGCAGATACGCAGTATTTT. This translates into CASSLVQFAGEADTQYF.